The 3 T cell receptor beta chains listed next were all sequenced from one sample in a study of blood T cell repertoires in COVID-19. Generated by immunoSEQ multiplex PCR, the TCRdb table keeps only in-frame clones and is missing some. The table lists about 80,000 clones, 60% to 85% of them singletons. The sequencing sample was made of peripheral blood. These receptors were obtained from a human donor in a cohort sampled during active COVID-19.

The table lists this clone with many counts. V and J are TRBV4-1 and TRBJ2-1, with D tentatively TRBD2 (6 bases). Trimming cost V 3 bases and J 4 bases, with 13 bases left between them. This CDR3 has 15 residues. The germline V gene encodes CDR1 MGHRA and CDR2 YSYEKL. The CDR3 protein is CASSQIDGGYNEQFF. DNA of the CDR3: TGCGCCAGCAGCCAGATTGACGGGGGTTACAATGAGCAGTTCTTC.

J is TRBJ1-5 and V is TRBV24-1; D not certain. Trimming shortened V by 7 bases and J by 0 bases, and 9 bases separated the two germline ends. Germline CDR1 and CDR2: KGHDR and SFDVKD. CDR3 length: 14 residues. As DNA, the CDR3 is TGTGCCACCAGCGAACTAAATAGCAATCAGCCCCAGCATTTT. It yields the protein CATSELNSNQPQHF.

V is TRBV27 and J is TRBJ1-5, with TRBD1 matching 9 bases. The CDR3 is made up of 14 amino acids. CDR1 MNHEY and CDR2 SMNVEV come from the germline V gene (reference sequence). Unmatched junction bases numbered 9, after V lost 7 bases and J lost 8 bases. The CDR3 region has the DNA TGTGCCAGCAACAACACAGGGGGCGCAAAGCCCCAGCATTTT. As protein: CASNNTGGAKPQHF.